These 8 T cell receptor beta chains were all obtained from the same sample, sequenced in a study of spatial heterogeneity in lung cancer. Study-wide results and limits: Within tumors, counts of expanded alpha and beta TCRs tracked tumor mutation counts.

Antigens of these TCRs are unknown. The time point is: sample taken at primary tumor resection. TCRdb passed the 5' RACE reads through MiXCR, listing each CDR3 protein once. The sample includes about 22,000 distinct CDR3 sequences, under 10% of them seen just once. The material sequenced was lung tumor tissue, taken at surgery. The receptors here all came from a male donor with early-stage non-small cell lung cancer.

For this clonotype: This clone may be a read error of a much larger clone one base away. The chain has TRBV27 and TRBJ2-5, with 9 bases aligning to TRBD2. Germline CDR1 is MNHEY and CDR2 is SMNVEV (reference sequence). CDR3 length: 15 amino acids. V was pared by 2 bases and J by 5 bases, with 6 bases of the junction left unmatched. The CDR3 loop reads CASSLRLAAHETQYF. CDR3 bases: TGTGCCAGCAGTTTACGACTAGCGGCGCACGAGACCCAGTACTTC.

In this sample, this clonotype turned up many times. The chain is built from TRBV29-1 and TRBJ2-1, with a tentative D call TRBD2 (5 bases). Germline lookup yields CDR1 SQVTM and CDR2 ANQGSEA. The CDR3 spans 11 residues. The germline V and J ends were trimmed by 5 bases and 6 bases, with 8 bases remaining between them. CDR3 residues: CSVSSRNEQFF. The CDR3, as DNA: TGCAGCGTTTCTAGCCGCAATGAGCAGTTCTTC.

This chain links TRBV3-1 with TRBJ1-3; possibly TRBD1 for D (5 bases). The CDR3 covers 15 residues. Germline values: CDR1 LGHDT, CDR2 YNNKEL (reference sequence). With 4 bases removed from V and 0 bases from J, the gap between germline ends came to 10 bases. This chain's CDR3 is CASSLDSFSGNTIYF. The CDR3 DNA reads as TGTGCCAGCAGCCTTGACAGCTTCTCTGGAAACACCATATATTTT. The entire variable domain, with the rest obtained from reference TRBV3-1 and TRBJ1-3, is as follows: DTAVSQTPKYLVTQMGNDKSIKCEQNLGHDTMYWYKQDSKKFLKIMFSYNNKELIINETVPNRFSPKSPDKAHLNLHINSLELGDSAVYFCASSLDSFSGNTIYFGEGSWLTVV.

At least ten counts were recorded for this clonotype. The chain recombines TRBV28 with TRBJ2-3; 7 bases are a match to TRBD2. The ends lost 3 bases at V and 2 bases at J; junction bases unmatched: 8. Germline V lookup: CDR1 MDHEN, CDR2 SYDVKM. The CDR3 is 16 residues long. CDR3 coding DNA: TGTGCCAGCAGTTTTCCGCTAGCGGCCTCCACAGATACGCAGTATTTT. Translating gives CASSFPLAASTDTQYF.

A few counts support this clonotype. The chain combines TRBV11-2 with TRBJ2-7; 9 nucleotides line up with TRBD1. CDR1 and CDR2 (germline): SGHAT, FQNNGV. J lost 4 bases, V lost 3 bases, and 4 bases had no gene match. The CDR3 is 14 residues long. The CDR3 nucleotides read TGTGCCAGCAGCTTCGCCGGGACAGGGTACGAGCAGTACTTC. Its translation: CASSFAGTGYEQYF.

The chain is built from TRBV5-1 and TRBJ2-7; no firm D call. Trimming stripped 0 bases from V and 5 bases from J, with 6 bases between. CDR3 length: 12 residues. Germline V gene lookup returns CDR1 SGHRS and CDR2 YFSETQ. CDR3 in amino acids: CASSLGENEQYF. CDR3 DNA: TGCGCCAGCAGCTTGGGGGAAAACGAGCAGTACTTC.

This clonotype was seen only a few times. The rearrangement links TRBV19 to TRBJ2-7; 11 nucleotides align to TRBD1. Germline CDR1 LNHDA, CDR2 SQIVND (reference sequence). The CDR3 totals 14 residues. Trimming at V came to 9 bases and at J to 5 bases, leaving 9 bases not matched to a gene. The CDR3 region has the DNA TGTGCCAGGGACAGGGGGCCGGCACTGAACGAGCAGTACTTC. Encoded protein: CARDRGPALNEQYF.

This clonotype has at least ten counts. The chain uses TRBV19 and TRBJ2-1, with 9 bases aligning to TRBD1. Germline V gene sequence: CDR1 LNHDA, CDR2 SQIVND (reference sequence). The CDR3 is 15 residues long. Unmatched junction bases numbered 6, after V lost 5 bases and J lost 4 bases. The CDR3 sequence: CASSVGTGTYNEQFF. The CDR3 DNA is TGTGCCAGTAGTGTCGGGACAGGGACGTACAATGAGCAGTTCTTC.